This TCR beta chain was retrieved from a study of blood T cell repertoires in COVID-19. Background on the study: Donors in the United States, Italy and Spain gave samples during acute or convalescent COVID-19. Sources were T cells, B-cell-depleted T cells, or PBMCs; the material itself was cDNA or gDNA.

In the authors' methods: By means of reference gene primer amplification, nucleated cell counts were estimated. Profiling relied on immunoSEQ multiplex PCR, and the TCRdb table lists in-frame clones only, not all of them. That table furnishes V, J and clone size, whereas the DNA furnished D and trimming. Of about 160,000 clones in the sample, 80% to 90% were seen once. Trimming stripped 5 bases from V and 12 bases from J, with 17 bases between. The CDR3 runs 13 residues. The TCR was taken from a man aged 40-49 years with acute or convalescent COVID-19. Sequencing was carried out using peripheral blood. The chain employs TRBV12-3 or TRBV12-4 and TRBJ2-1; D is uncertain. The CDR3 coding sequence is TGTGCCAGCAGTGGTGGAGTAAGCGCTGCGCAGTTCTTC. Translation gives CASSGGVSAAQFF.